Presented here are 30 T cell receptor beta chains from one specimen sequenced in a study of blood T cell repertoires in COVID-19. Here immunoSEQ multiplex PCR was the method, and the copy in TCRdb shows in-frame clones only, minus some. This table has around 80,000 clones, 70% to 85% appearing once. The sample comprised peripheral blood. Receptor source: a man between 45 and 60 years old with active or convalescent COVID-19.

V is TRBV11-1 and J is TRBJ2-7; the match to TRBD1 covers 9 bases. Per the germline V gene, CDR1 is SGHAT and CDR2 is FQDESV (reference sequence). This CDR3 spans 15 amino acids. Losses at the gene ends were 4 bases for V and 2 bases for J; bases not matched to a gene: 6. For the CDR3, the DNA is TGTGCCAGCAGCTCCGACAGGGGGTTGCCCTACGAGCAGTACTTC. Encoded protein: CASSSDRGLPYEQYF.

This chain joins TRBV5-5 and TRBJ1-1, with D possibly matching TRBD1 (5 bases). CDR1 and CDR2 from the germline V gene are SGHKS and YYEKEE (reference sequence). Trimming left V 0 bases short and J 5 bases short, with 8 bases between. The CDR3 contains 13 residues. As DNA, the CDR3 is TGTGCCAGCAGCTTGGGGGGCAATACTGAAGCTTTCTTT. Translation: CASSLGGNTEAFF.

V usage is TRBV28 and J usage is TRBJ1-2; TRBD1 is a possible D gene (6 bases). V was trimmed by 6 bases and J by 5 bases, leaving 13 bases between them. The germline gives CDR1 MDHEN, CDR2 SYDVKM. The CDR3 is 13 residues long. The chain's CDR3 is CASRQGSDYGYTF. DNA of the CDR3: TGTGCCAGCAGACAGGGTAGCGATTATGGCTACACCTTC.

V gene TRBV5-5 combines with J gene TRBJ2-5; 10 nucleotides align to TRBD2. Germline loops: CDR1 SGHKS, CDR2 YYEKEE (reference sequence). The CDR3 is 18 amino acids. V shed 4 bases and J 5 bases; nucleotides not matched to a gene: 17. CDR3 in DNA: TGTGCCAGCAGCCCTGTGAGGGGAGCGGGGGGGGCAAAGGAGACCCAGTACTTC. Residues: CASSPVRGAGGAKETQYF.

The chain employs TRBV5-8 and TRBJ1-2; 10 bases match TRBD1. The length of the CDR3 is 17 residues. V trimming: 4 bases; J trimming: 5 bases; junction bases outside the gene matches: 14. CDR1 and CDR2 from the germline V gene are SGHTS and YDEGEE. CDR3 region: CASSGRDRGITWYGYTF. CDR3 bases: TGTGCCAGCAGCGGCCGGGACAGGGGAATAACTTGGTATGGCTACACCTTC. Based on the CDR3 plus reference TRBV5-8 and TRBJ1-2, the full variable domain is EAGVTQSPTHLIKTRGQQATLRCSPISGHTSVYWYQQALGLGLQFLLWYDEGEERNRGNFPPRFSGRQFPNYSSELNVNALELEDSALYLCASSGRDRGITWYGYTFGSGTRLTVV.

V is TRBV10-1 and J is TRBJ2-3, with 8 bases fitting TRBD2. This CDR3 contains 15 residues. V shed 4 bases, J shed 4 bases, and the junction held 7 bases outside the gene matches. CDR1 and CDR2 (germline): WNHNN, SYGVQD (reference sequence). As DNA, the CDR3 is TGCGCCAGCAGTGTCTCCGGGACTAGTGCAGATACGCAGTATTTT. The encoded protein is CASSVSGTSADTQYF.

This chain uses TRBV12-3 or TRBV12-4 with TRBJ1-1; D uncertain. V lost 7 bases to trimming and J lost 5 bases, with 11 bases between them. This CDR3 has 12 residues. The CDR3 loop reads CASTLPQTEAFF. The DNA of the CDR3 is TGTGCCAGCACCTTACCCCAGACTGAAGCTTTCTTT.

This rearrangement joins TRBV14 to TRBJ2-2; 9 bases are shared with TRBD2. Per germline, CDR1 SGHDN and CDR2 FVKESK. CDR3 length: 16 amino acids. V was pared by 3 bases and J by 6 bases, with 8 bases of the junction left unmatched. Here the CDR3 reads CASSQRRGGHAGELFF. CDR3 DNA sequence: TGTGCCAGCAGCCAGAGGCGGGGGGGCCACGCCGGGGAGCTGTTTTTT.

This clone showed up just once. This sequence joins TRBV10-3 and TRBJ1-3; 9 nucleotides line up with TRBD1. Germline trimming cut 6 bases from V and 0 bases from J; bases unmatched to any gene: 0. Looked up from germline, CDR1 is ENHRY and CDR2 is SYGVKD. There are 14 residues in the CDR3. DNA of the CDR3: TGTGCCATCAGGGACAGGGGCTCTGGAAACACCATATATTTT. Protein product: CAIRDRGSGNTIYF.

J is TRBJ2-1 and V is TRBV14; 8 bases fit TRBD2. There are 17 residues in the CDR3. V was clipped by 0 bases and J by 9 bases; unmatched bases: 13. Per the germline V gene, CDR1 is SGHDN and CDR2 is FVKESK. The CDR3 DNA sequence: TGTGCCAGCAGCCAAGAAGTGCTGGCGGGGGGCCGGGTTGAGCAGTTCTTC. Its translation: CASSQEVLAGGRVEQFF. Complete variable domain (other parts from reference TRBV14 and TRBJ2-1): EAGVTQFPSHSVIEKGQTVTLRCDPISGHDNLYWYRRVMGKEIKFLLHFVKESKQDESGMPNNRFLAERTGGTYSTLKVQPAELEDSGVYFCASSQEVLAGGRVEQFFGPGTRLTVL.

The CDR3 region has the DNA TGTGCCAGCAGTACTCGTTTACGGGGAACCCAGTACTTC. This encodes CASSTRLRGTQYF. The genes are TRBV27 and TRBJ2-5; possibly TRBD2 for D (5 bases). CDR3 length equals 13 residues. Germline V gives CDR1 MNHEY, CDR2 SMNVEV (reference sequence). V dropped 5 bases and J dropped 8 bases, with 15 bases sitting between them.

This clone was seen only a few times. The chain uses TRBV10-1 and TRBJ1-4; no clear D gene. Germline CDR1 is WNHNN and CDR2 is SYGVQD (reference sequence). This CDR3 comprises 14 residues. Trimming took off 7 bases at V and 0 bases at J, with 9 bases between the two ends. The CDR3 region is CASKERATNEKLFF. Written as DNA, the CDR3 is TGCGCCAGCAAGGAGCGGGCAACTAATGAAAAACTGTTTTTT.

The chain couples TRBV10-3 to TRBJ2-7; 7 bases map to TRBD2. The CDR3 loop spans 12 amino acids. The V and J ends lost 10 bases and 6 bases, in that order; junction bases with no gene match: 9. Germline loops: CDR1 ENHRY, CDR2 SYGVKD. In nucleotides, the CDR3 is TGTGCCACCCAATCTTCGGGAGGCGAGCAGTACTTC. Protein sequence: CATQSSGGEQYF.

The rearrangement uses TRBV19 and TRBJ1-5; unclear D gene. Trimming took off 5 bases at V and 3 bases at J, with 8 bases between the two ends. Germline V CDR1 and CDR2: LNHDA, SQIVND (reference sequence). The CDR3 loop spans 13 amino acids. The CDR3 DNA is TGTGCCAGTAGTGTGTCATTCAATCAGCCCCAGCATTTT. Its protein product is CASSVSFNQPQHF.

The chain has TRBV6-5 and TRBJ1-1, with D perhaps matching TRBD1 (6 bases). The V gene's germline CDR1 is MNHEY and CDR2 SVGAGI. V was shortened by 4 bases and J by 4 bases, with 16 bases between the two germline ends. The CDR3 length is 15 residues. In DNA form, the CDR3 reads TGTGCCAGCAGTTCCCGGGGGGCCCCGGGCACTGAAGCTTTCTTT. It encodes CASSSRGAPGTEAFF.

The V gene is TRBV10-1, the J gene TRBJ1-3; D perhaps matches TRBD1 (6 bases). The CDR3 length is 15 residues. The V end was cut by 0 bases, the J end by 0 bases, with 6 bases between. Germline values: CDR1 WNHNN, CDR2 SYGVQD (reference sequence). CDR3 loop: CASSESTGSGNTIYF. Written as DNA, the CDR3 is TGCGCCAGCAGTGAGTCGACAGGCTCTGGAAACACCATATATTTT.

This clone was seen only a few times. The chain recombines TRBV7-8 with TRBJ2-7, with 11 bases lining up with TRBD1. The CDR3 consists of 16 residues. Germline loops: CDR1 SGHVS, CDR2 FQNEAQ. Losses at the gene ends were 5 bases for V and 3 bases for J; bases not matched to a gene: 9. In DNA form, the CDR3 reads TGTGCCAGCAGCCGCCAGCGGACAGGGGGCGTCTACGAGCAGTACTTC. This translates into CASSRQRTGGVYEQYF.

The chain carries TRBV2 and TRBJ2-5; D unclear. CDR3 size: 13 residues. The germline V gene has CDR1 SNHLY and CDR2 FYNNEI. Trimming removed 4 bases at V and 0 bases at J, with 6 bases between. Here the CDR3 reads CASSVPNQETQYF. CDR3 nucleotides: TGTGCCAGCAGTGTCCCTAACCAAGAGACCCAGTACTTC.

CDR3 coding DNA: TGTGCCACACTATCCCGGGACAGGGTAAACACTGAAGCTTTCTTT. The encoded protein is CATLSRDRVNTEAFF. The chain uses TRBV10-3 and TRBJ1-1, with 9 bases that match TRBD1. This CDR3 contains 15 residues. With V trimmed by 10 bases and J by 2 bases, 11 bases remained unmatched. The germline V gene encodes CDR1 ENHRY and CDR2 SYGVKD.

CDR3 DNA sequence: TGTGCCAGCAGCGGTAGCGGGGATACGCAGTATTTT. Protein: CASSGSGDTQYF. The genes are TRBV7-9 and TRBJ2-3; TRBD2 matches at 7 bases. Trimming took 5 bases from V and 6 from J; bases not matched to a gene: 2. From germline, CDR1 is SEHNR and CDR2 FQNEAQ (reference sequence). This CDR3 comprises 12 residues.

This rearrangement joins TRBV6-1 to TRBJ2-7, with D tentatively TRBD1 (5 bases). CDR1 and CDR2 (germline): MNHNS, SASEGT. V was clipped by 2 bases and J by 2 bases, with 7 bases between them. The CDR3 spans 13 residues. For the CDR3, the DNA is TGTGCCAGCAGTGAACAGGGTACCTACGAGCAGTACTTC. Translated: CASSEQGTYEQYF.

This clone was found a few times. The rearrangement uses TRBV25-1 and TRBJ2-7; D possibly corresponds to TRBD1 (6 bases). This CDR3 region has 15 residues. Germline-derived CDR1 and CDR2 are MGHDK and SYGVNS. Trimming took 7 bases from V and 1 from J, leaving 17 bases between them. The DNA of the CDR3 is TGTGCCAGCATGGGCACCGGGACATTTTCCTACGAGCAGTACTTC. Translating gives CASMGTGTFSYEQYF.

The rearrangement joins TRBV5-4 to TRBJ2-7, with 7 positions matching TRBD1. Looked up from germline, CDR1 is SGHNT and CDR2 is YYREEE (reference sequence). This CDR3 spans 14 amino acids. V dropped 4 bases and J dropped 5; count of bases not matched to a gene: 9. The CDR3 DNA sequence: TGTGCCAGCAGCCCGCAGGGACAGTCAAACGAGCAGTACTTC. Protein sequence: CASSPQGQSNEQYF. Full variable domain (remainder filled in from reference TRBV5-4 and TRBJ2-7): ETGVTQSPTHLIKTRGQQVTLRCSSQSGHNTVSWYQQALGQGPQFIFQYYREEENGRGNFPPRFSGLQFPNYSSELNVNALELDDSALYLCASSPQGQSNEQYFGPGTRLTVT.

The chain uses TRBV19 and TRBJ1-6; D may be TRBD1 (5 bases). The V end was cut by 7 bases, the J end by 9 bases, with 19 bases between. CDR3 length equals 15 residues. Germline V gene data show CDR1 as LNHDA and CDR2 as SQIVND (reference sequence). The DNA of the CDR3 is TGTGCCAGTACCAAGACAGAGACGTCAGGTTCACCCCTCCACTTT. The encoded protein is CASTKTETSGSPLHF.

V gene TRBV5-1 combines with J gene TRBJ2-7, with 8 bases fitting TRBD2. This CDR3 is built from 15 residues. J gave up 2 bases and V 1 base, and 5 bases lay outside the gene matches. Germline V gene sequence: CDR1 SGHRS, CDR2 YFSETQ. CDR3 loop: CASSLIRGGTYEQYF. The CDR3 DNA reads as TGCGCCAGCAGCTTGATTCGGGGGGGAACCTACGAGCAGTACTTC.

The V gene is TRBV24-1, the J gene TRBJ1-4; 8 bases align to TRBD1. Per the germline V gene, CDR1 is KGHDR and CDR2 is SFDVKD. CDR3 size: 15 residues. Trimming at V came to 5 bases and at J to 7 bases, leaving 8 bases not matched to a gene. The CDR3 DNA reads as TGTGCCACCAGTGTCGGGACAGGTGTGGCTGAAAAACTGTTTTTT. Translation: CATSVGTGVAEKLFF.

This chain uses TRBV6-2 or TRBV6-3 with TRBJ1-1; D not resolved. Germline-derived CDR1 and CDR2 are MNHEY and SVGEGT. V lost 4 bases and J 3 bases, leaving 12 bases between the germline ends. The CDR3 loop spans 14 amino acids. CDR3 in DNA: TGTGCCAGCAGTTGGGCCGGGGAGGACACTGAAGCTTTCTTT. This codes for CASSWAGEDTEAFF.

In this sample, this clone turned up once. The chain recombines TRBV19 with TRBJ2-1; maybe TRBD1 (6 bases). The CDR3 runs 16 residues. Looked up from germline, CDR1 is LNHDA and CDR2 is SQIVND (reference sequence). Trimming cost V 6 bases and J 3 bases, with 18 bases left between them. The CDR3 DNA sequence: TGTGCCAGTAGGGGGGCTGGAGTTGACCTCTACAATGAGCAGTTCTTC. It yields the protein CASRGAGVDLYNEQFF.

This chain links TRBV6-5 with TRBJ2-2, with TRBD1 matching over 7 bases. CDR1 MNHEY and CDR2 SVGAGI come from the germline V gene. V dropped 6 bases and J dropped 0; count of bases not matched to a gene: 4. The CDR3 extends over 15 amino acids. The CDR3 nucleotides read TGTGCCAGCAGGGCCGGGACAGCGAACACCGGGGAGCTGTTTTTT. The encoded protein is CASRAGTANTGELFF.

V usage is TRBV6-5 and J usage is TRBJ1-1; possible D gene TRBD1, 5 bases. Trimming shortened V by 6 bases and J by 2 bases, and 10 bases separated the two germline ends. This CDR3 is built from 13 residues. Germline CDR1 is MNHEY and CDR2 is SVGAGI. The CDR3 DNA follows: TGTGCCAGCAGACTGACAGCTAACACTGAAGCTTTCTTT. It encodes CASRLTANTEAFF.